The rows below give T cell receptor beta chains drawn from one sample of a study of cytomegalovirus exposure and HLA in healthy donors. Sequencing used immunoSEQ multiplex PCR; TCRdb keeps in-frame clones, though not all of them. The sample table sets out 200,000 to 250,000 clones. Material: PBMCs. The receptor set was obtained from a woman aged 25 to 39 in good health and CMV-seropositive. Each CDR3 is given with its conserved first and last residue. The D gene is left open where the match is weak.

cdr3_nt | cdr3_aa | j_call | v_call | d_call
TGCAGCGCCAGACAGGGGGCAGGGGAGACCCAGTACTTC | CSARQGAGETQYF | TRBJ2-5 | TRBV29-1 | TRBD1
TGTGCCAGCAGTCTCCAGTCTAACTATGGCTACACCTTC | CASSLQSNYGYTF | TRBJ1-2 | TRBV6-1 | NA
TGTGCCAGCAGTTCCCCGGACAGGGTCCACGAGCAGTACTTC | CASSSPDRVHEQYF | TRBJ2-7 | TRBV2 | TRBD1
TGTGCCAGCAAACTAAAAGACAGGTCGAATGAAGAACTGTTTTTT | CASKLKDRSNEELFF | TRBJ1-4 | TRBV6-6 | NA
TGTGCCAGCAGTTACCAGGTGGCGGGAGGGCTCATCGAGCAGTACTTC | CASSYQVAGGLIEQYF | TRBJ2-7 | TRBV6-5 | TRBD2
TGCGCCAGCAGCCTAGGGACAGAAAGGAACACTGAAGCTTTCTTT | CASSLGTERNTEAFF | TRBJ1-1 | TRBV4-1 | TRBD1
TGTGCCAGCAGTTATCAGCGGTTCACAGATACGCAGTATTTT | CASSYQRFTDTQYF | TRBJ2-3 | TRBV7-8 | NA
TGTGCCAGCAGTGAATCAGGCGGGGGGTTCTACGAGCAGTACTTC | CASSESGGGFYEQYF | TRBJ2-7 | TRBV6-1 | TRBD2
TGTGCCAGCTCACGGGACAGGGTTAATCAGCCCCAGCATTTT | CASSRDRVNQPQHF | TRBJ1-5 | TRBV18 | TRBD1
TGTGCCAGTGGGGGCAGGGTGGGCACTGAAGCTTTCTTT | CASGGRVGTEAFF | TRBJ1-1 | TRBV19 | NA
TGTGCCTGGAAAGGAGGTCGGCGAGCTTTCTTT | CAWKGGRRAFF | TRBJ1-1 | TRBV30 | NA
TGCGCCAGCAGTTTGGGGGCCTCTGAAGCTTTCTTT | CASSLGASEAFF | TRBJ1-1 | TRBV10-2 | NA
TGTGCCAGCAGTACTTTAGCGGGAGTTGTCGAGCAGTACTTC | CASSTLAGVVEQYF | TRBJ2-7 | TRBV28 | TRBD2
TGTGCCAGCAGCCCATGGGAGGGGAACATTCAGTACTTC | CASSPWEGNIQYF | TRBJ2-4 | TRBV5-6 | TRBD2
TGTGCCAGCAGATGGACAGGGGGAGACAATCAGCCCCAGCATTTT | CASRWTGGDNQPQHF | TRBJ1-5 | TRBV6-6 | TRBD1
TGTGCCAGCAGCTTGTTCGGGGGCAATCAGCCCCAGCATTTT | CASSLFGGNQPQHF | TRBJ1-5 | TRBV5-6 | NA
TGTGCCATCAGTGTAGACAGGGATCAGCCCCAGCATTTT | CAISVDRDQPQHF | TRBJ1-5 | TRBV10-3 | TRBD1
TGCGCCAGCAGCCAAATCCCTCCCTTCAATGAGCAGTTCTTC | CASSQIPPFNEQFF | TRBJ2-1 | TRBV4-1 | NA
TGTGCCAGCAGCTCCACCATGCGGGACACTGAAGCTTTCTTT | CASSSTMRDTEAFF | TRBJ1-1 | TRBV7-2 | NA
TGTGCCAGCTCACCCGGGACAGGGGACGAGCAGTACTTC | CASSPGTGDEQYF | TRBJ2-7 | TRBV18 | TRBD1
TGTGCCAGTAGTATAGCAGGGGGCTTCTACGAGCAGTACTTC | CASSIAGGFYEQYF | TRBJ2-7 | TRBV19 | TRBD1
TGTGCCAGCAGTTACGGAACAGCTAACTATGGCTACACCTTC | CASSYGTANYGYTF | TRBJ1-2 | TRBV6-5 | NA
TGTGCCAGTCTACAGGGGCCCAACTTAGATGCGCAGTATTTT | CASLQGPNLDAQYF | TRBJ2-3 | TRBV6-1 | TRBD1
TGTGCCAGCAGTTTAGGTACCCCAGCCGGGGACTATGGCTACACCTTC | CASSLGTPAGDYGYTF | TRBJ1-2 | TRBV27 | NA
TGCGCCAGCCAGGGATCGGCGCTCTCTGGAAACACCATATATTTT | CASQGSALSGNTIYF | TRBJ1-3 | TRBV5-1 | NA
TGTGCCAGCAGCTTGGCCGACAGCTCCTACGAGCAGTACTTC | CASSLADSSYEQYF | TRBJ2-7 | TRBV5-5 | NA
TGTGCCAGCAGTTACGGCGTAGCAGGGCCCTACGAGCAGTACTTC | CASSYGVAGPYEQYF | TRBJ2-7 | TRBV6-5 | NA
TGCGCCAGCAGTCTTCTAGCGGGGTACAACAATGAGCAGTTCTTC | CASSLLAGYNNEQFF | TRBJ2-1 | TRBV5-1 | TRBD2
TGTGCCAGTAGTCCCTTCCCGGCCAAAAACATTCAGTACTTC | CASSPFPAKNIQYF | TRBJ2-4 | TRBV19 | NA
TGTGCCACCCGAGGGTCAGAGAGCACCGGGGAGCTGTTTTTT | CATRGSESTGELFF | TRBJ2-2 | TRBV2 | NA
TGTGCCAGCAACATAGACAGGGGGTATCAGCCCCAGCATTTT | CASNIDRGYQPQHF | TRBJ1-5 | TRBV11-2 | TRBD1
TGCGCCAGCCGTTCTGCGGGAGGGGGCACCGGGGAGCTGTTTTTT | CASRSAGGGTGELFF | TRBJ2-2 | TRBV5-1 | TRBD2
TGCGCCAGCAGCTTCTTCGGGACAGGGGAGGCCGAGCAGTACTTC | CASSFFGTGEAEQYF | TRBJ2-7 | TRBV5-1 | TRBD1
TGTGCCAGCAGTTACTTGGTAGGGAGAGGCTACGAGCAGTACTTC | CASSYLVGRGYEQYF | TRBJ2-7 | TRBV6-5 | NA
TGTGCCAGTAGCTCAGGGGGGCCAGCCTACGAGCAGTACTTC | CASSSGGPAYEQYF | TRBJ2-7 | TRBV19 | NA
TGTGCCAGTAGTTCCCTAACTAGCCCCCACGAGCAGTACTTC | CASSSLTSPHEQYF | TRBJ2-7 | TRBV19 | NA
TGTGCCAGCAGCCCCCGGACAGGGGCGACAGGGGAGCAGTTCTTC | CASSPRTGATGEQFF | TRBJ2-1 | TRBV11-2 | TRBD1
TGCGCCAGCAGTCGACAACTAGCGGGGCTCAGCTACGAGCAGTACTTC | CASSRQLAGLSYEQYF | TRBJ2-7 | TRBV5-1 | TRBD2
TGCGCCAGCAGCTTGGCTGGGACAGGGGGGCCGAATAGTGAAGCTTTCTTT | CASSLAGTGGPNSEAFF | TRBJ1-1 | TRBV5-1 | TRBD1
TGCGCCAGACTACTTACTGCAGGGGGGTCAGAATTCTACGAGCAGTACTTC | CARLLTAGGSEFYEQYF | TRBJ2-7 | TRBV5-1 | NA
TGCGCCAGCAGCCAACTGTATAGGGGTAGCACCGGGGAGCTGTTTTTT | CASSQLYRGSTGELFF | TRBJ2-2 | TRBV4-1 | NA
TGCGCCAGCAGCCCCGGTGGGGGACAGGGCCAAGAGACCCAGTACTTC | CASSPGGGQGQETQYF | TRBJ2-5 | TRBV5-1 | TRBD1
TGTGCCAGCGGCCGGACGGGAGGGATCCAAGAGACCCAGTACTTC | CASGRTGGIQETQYF | TRBJ2-5 | TRBV28 | TRBD2
TGTGCCAGCAGCCAAGTGACCCTCGGGGGCTACACCTTC | CASSQVTLGGYTF | TRBJ1-2 | TRBV14 | NA
TGTGCCAGCAGCTTAGGGCGGGGGTTTTCACCCCTCCACTTT | CASSLGRGFSPLHF | TRBJ1-6 | TRBV11-2 | NA
TGCGCCAGCAGCTTGGGACTAGCGGGGCCCGAGACCCAGTACTTC | CASSLGLAGPETQYF | TRBJ2-5 | TRBV5-1 | TRBD2
TGTGCCAGCGCGGTAGCCTACGAGCAGTACTTC | CASAVAYEQYF | TRBJ2-7 | TRBV2 | NA
TGCGCCAGCAGCTTGGAATTGAGCGGCTATGGCTACACCTTC | CASSLELSGYGYTF | TRBJ1-2 | TRBV5-1 | NA
TGTGCCAGCAGCGTAGGTGCCGAACATTCCTACGAGCAGTACTTC | CASSVGAEHSYEQYF | TRBJ2-7 | TRBV9 | NA
TGTGCCTGGAACAGGGGGCCATTAAACACCGGGGAGCTGTTTTTT | CAWNRGPLNTGELFF | TRBJ2-2 | TRBV30 | TRBD1
TGTGCCACCATGAGGGGACAGGGATCGGATACGCAGTATTTT | CATMRGQGSDTQYF | TRBJ2-3 | TRBV15 | TRBD1
TGTGCCTGGATGGACTGTAATCCCCAAGAGACCCAGTACTTC | CAWMDCNPQETQYF | TRBJ2-5 | TRBV30 | NA
TGTGCCAGCATGGAGCATAGCGGGAGGGCGAACACCGGGGAGCTGTTTTTT | CASMEHSGRANTGELFF | TRBJ2-2 | TRBV2 | TRBD2